The source of this T cell receptor (beta chain) is a study of cytomegalovirus exposure and HLA in healthy donors. For this clone: Its antigen is unknown.

The primer mix had 60 Vbeta and 13 Jbeta primers. Produced via immunoSEQ multiplex PCR; TCRdb's table is partial and in-frame only. The sample lists about 250,000 clones, about 90% occurring once. The study, taken as a whole, reports: Later analysis associated a missense DCLRE1C variant with TCR beta V- and J-gene trimming. In an earlier analysis, productive rearrangement rates for most beta V segments clustered near 87% or 30%.

This CDR3 is built from 14 residues. The sequence came from a girl aged 2 to 10 in good health and CMV-seronegative. The sequencing sample was made of PBMCs. The V call is TRBV1, the J call TRBJ2-5; the D call of TRBD1 is as the table states it, not checked on the DNA. TRBV1 is described as a pseudogene. The CDR3 sequence is CTSSQETGVETQYF. The CDR3 DNA reads TGCACCAGCAGCCAAGAGACAGGGGTAGAGACCCAGTACTTC.